This T cell receptor beta chain comes out of a study of post-analysis software for immune sequencing data. cDNA libraries of TCR beta carried unique molecular identifiers. TCRdb itself ran the PCR reads through MiXCR, one entry per CDR3 protein. The sample has hundreds of thousands of distinct CDR3 sequences, 59% seen once; the top ten hold 11%. The V end was cut by 2 bases, the J end by 2 bases, with 14 bases between. Per germline, CDR1 MNHNY and CDR2 SVGAGI (reference sequence). The CDR3 spans 16 residues. Broader study findings: About 5 TRBV segments (TRBV5-6, TRBV5-1 and TRBV20-1 among them) occurred more frequently in patients than in controls.

Points on this clonotype: Its specificity is not known.

The source of this sequence is a girl under 10 years old with multiple sclerosis. This chain uses TRBV6-6 with TRBJ2-3; D is perhaps TRBD1 (5 bases). Sequencing was carried out using blood. CDR3 bases: TGTGCCAGCAGTTACAACAGGCGCTCCCTCACAGATACGCAGTATTTT. As protein: CASSYNRRSLTDTQYF.